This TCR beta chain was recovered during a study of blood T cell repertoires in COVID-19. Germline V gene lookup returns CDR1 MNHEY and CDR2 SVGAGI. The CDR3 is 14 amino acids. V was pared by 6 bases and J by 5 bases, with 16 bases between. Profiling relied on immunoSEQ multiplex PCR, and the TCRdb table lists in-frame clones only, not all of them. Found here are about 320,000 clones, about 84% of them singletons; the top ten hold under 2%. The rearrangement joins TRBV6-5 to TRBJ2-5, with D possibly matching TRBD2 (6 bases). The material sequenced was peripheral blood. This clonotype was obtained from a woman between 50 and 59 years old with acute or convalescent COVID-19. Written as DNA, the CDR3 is TGTGCCAGCAGGGTAACGGGGGTGTTGGAGACCCAGTACTTC. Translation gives CASRVTGVLETQYF.